Below, 16 T cell receptor beta chains from the same sample are listed, as sequenced in a study of blood T cells in healthy people across ages. The second PCR ran about 6 to 11 cycles with a sample-barcoded 5' primer and J-beta primers. TCRdb re-called the 5' RACE reads through MiXCR, storing one row per CDR3 protein. In the table there are around 1.5 million distinct CDR3 sequences, roughly a third of which are singletons. The sequenced material came from blood. These receptors originate from a woman under 40 in good health.

Regarding this clonotype: Since a much larger clone is just one base distant, this may be a read error. The rearrangement links TRBV9 to TRBJ1-2; D unresolved. The CDR3 contains 12 residues. Trimming removed 4 bases at V and 9 bases at J, with 13 bases between. CDR1 and CDR2 from the germline V gene are SGDLS and YYNGEE. The CDR3 protein is CASSSAVIRYTF. The CDR3 DNA reads TGTGCCAGCAGCAGCGCCGTAATTCGCTACACCTTC.

DNA for the CDR3: TGTGCCAGCAGTTTAACGGGGTGTAACGAGCAGTACTTC. It yields the protein CASSLTGCNEQYF. The rearrangement uses TRBV28 and TRBJ2-7, with D possibly matching TRBD2 (5 bases). Trimming took 2 bases from V and 5 from J, leaving 10 bases between them. There are 13 residues in the CDR3. Germline-derived CDR1 and CDR2 are MDHEN and SYDVKM.

There are a few counts of this clonotype. The chain has TRBV13 and TRBJ1-2; D unclear. V shed 3 bases and J shed 4 bases, with 9 bases lying between them. This CDR3 is built from 13 residues. Per germline, CDR1 PRHDT and CDR2 FYEKMQ (reference sequence). CDR3 nucleotide sequence: TGTGCCAGCAGCTTTGGGCAGACCTATGGCTACACCTTC. Translated, it gives CASSFGQTYGYTF.

This clonotype was seen a few times. The gene calls are TRBV4-2 and TRBJ1-6, with D perhaps TRBD1 (5 bases). V was cut by 0 bases and J by 7 bases, with 13 bases left in between. CDR3 length: 16 amino acids. Germline V CDR1 and CDR2: LGHNA, YNFKEQ. Here the CDR3 DNA reads TGTGCCAGCAGCCAAGATCTTGGGGGGGGGAATTCACCCCTCCACTTT. This translates into CASSQDLGGGNSPLHF.

A few counts support this clonotype. The rearrangement links TRBV7-9 to TRBJ2-2; perhaps TRBD2 as D (6 bases). V lost 9 bases and J 4 bases, leaving 12 bases between the germline ends. The CDR3 length is 13 residues. Germline CDR1 is SEHNR and CDR2 is FQNEAQ (reference sequence). The CDR3 reads CASQVSGTGELFF. CDR3 DNA sequence: TGTGCCAGTCAGGTTAGCGGCACCGGGGAGCTGTTTTTT.

This sequence joins TRBV28 and TRBJ1-5; 10 bases are shared with TRBD1. Per germline, CDR1 MDHEN and CDR2 SYDVKM. The CDR3 runs to 18 residues. The trim removed 1 base at V and 0 bases at J, leaving 6 bases unmatched. The chain's CDR3 is CASSLSGTGASSNQPQHF. The CDR3 DNA follows: TGTGCCAGCAGTTTATCCGGGACAGGGGCTAGTAGCAATCAGCCCCAGCATTTT.

This clonotype came up a few times. This chain connects TRBV7-8 to TRBJ2-7, with 10 nucleotides matching TRBD2. The V gene end was trimmed by 1 base and the J gene end by 0 bases; junction bases not matched to a gene: 12. The germline gives CDR1 SGHVS, CDR2 FQNEAQ. The CDR3 runs to 19 residues. The CDR3 DNA reads TGTGCCAGCAGCTTAGATACTAGCGGGATACCAAGGAGCTCCTACGAGCAGTACTTC. This codes for CASSLDTSGIPRSSYEQYF.

This clonotype was picked up a small number of times. The chain recombines TRBV5-1 with TRBJ2-1, with 7 bases fitting TRBD2. The junction had 12 bases not matched to a gene; V was cut back by 7 bases and J by 5 bases. This CDR3 spans 15 amino acids. CDR1 and CDR2 from the germline V gene are SGHRS and YFSETQ. The CDR3 nucleotides are TGCGCCAGCGCACCAGGCGCTAGCGGACACAATGAGCAGTTCTTC. It encodes CASAPGASGHNEQFF.

This clonotype came up a few times. The V and J genes are TRBV27 and TRBJ2-7, with D possibly matching TRBD1 (6 bases). This CDR3 is 14 amino acids long. Germline loops: CDR1 MNHEY, CDR2 SMNVEV (reference sequence). V lost 4 bases to trimming and J lost 5 bases, with 15 bases between them. Here the CDR3 DNA reads TGTGCCAGCAGTTCCTATCGAACAGGGAACGAGCAGTACTTC. Translating it yields CASSSYRTGNEQYF.

The chain recombines TRBV5-4 with TRBJ2-1; D is possibly TRBD1 (6 bases). CDR1 and CDR2 (germline): SGHNT, YYREEE (reference sequence). Trimming left V 0 bases short and J 12 bases short, with 10 bases between. The CDR3 sequence is 12 residues long. DNA of the CDR3: TGTGCCAGCAGCTTGGAGACAGGAGGGCAGTTCTTC. This codes for CASSLETGGQFF.

Remarks on this clonotype: This may be a read error, as it is one base from a much larger clone. The rearrangement uses TRBV29-1 and TRBJ2-1; D gene ambiguous. The CDR3 is 13 residues long. Germline V gene data show CDR1 as SQVTM and CDR2 as ANQGSEA. The V gene lost 0 bases and the J gene lost 9 bases, with 12 bases spanning the gap. The CDR3 DNA follows: TGCAGCGTTGAAGATCCAGCTCGTAGTGAGCAGTTCTTC. It translates to CSVEDPARSEQFF.

This clonotype was detected ten times or more. The genes are TRBV29-1 and TRBJ2-7; 8 bases map to TRBD2. The V segment lost 3 bases and the J segment 2 bases; nucleotides outside the gene matches: 9. Per the germline V gene, CDR1 is SQVTM and CDR2 is ANQGSEA. CDR3 size: 15 residues. CDR3 in amino acids: CSVEETSGFAYEQYF. CDR3 in DNA: TGCAGCGTTGAGGAAACTAGCGGATTTGCCTACGAGCAGTACTTC.

This rearrangement joins TRBV13 to TRBJ2-5; 7 bases map to TRBD2. The junction had 12 bases not matched to a gene; V was cut back by 6 bases and J by 2 bases. Germline V CDR1 and CDR2: PRHDT, FYEKMQ (reference sequence). CDR3 size: 16 residues. The CDR3 sequence is CASSPGQRGPQETQYF. The CDR3 nucleotides read TGTGCCAGCAGTCCCGGGCAGCGGGGACCTCAAGAGACCCAGTACTTC.

This clonotype was picked up one time. The V gene is TRBV13, the J gene TRBJ2-5; 11 bases line up with TRBD2. The DNA end is more similar to TRBJ2-7, so the J call may be wrong. This CDR3 has 16 amino acids. Per the germline V gene, CDR1 is PRHDT and CDR2 is FYEKMQ (reference sequence). The CDR3 nucleotides are TGTGCCAGCAGCGTACGGACTAGCGGGCTTACCTACGAGCAGTACTTC. Encoded protein: CASSVRTSGLTYEQYF.

The chain recombines TRBV6-2 or TRBV6-3 with TRBJ1-1, with D unresolved. V lost 10 bases and J 0 bases, leaving 24 bases between the germline ends. Germline CDR1 is MNHEY and CDR2 is SVGEGT. This CDR3 is built from 17 residues. The DNA of the CDR3 is TGTGCCACTCGTCAAGGGCAGCTTCAAACTATGAACACTGAAGCTTTCTTT. Translated, it gives CATRQGQLQTMNTEAFF.

The gene calls are TRBV5-6 and TRBJ1-2; D gene unclear. In germline, CDR1 is SGHDT, CDR2 YYEEEE. CDR3 size: 15 residues. V dropped 5 bases and J dropped 1 base, with 15 bases sitting between them. Here the CDR3 reads CASSPTFGFNYGYTF. The CDR3 region has the DNA TGTGCCAGCAGTCCAACCTTCGGATTTAACTATGGCTACACCTTC.